Listed below are T cell receptor beta chains from one sample, sequenced in a study of Graves' ophthalmopathy and Graves' hyperthyroidism. TCRdb used MiXCR to reprocess the multiplex PCR reads, holding one entry per CDR3 protein. The sample lists just over 600,000 distinct CDR3 sequences, 22% occurring once. Material: peripheral blood. The receptors shown here come from a woman younger than 35 with stable Graves' hyperthyroidism. Some clones in this sample may be carry-over from other donors' samples. CDR3s include the opening cysteine and the closing phenylalanine or tryptophan. D genes are given only for firm matches. The size field is filled for only some rows; it gives once, few, many or a size class.

cdr3_nt | cdr3_aa | clone_size | j_call | d_call | v_call
TGTGCCAGTAGTGCTCCGGGACTAGCGGGATACGAGCAGTACTTC | CASSAPGLAGYEQYF | many | TRBJ2-7 | TRBD2 | TRBV19
TGTGCCAGCAGACTCCAGGGGACAGCTAGGGGCTCTGAAGCTTTCTTT | CASRLQGTARGSEAFF | many | TRBJ1-1 | TRBD1 | TRBV12-3/TRBV12-4
TGTGCCAGTAGTGCTTGGGCTAGCAATCAGCCCCAGCATTTT | CASSAWASNQPQHF | NA | TRBJ1-5 | NA | TRBV19
TGCGCCAGCAGCCAAGCAGGGGGAAGGGATCAGCCCCAGCATTTT | CASSQAGGRDQPQHF | few | TRBJ1-5 | TRBD1 | TRBV4-1
TGTGCTAGTGGTTTGGTACCGGGGGACACTGAAGCTTTCTTT | CASGLVPGDTEAFF | many | TRBJ1-1 | NA | TRBV12-5
TGTGCCAGCAGTTTTGCCGCAGGGAATCAGCCCCAGCATTTT | CASSFAAGNQPQHF | many | TRBJ1-5 | NA | TRBV12-3/TRBV12-4
TGCAGTGCTATTAGGGACCTCCTTATCGCCCAGCATTTT | CSAIRDLLIAQHF | many | TRBJ1-5 | NA | TRBV20-1
TGTGCCAGCAGTTACCAGAGTGGGGAAGCTTTCTTT | CASSYQSGEAFF | many | TRBJ1-1 | NA | TRBV6-2/TRBV6-3
TGTGCCAGCAGCCCATCGACAGGGCGGGAGCTGTTTTTT | CASSPSTGRELFF | many | TRBJ2-2 | TRBD1 | TRBV25-1
TGTGCCAGCAGTTTGGGACCGTCGGGGGAGCTGTTTTTT | CASSLGPSGELFF | many | TRBJ2-2 | NA | TRBV12-3/TRBV12-4
TGTGCCAGCAGGAAAGAAGGGAGCTCCTACGAGCAGTACTTC | CASRKEGSSYEQYF | many | TRBJ2-7 | NA | TRBV7-2
TGCAGTGCAAGACGCCCGACTAGCGCAAGAGGCCACGAGCAGTACTTC | CSARRPTSARGHEQYF | many | TRBJ2-7 | TRBD2 | TRBV20-1
TGCAGTGCTAGTGGTGGTTGGACTGAAGCTTTCTTT | CSASGGWTEAFF | many | TRBJ1-1 | NA | TRBV20-1
TGTGCCAGCAGCTCCCCGGCAAAGAACACTGAAGCTTTCTTT | CASSSPAKNTEAFF | NA | TRBJ1-1 | NA | TRBV7-2